This T cell receptor (beta chain) originates from a study of molecular identifiers for immune sequencing clone quantification. For the study at large: In replicates, RNA from around 20,000 or 100,000 naive CD8 cells was divided five ways and four parts were sequenced. Study-wide points: Underestimation of highly expanded clone sizes could arise where identical TCR molecules share a barcode. For effector cells, clones above 20 RNA copies held over 99% of molecules; for naive cells, under 1%.

TCRdb independently ran MiXCR on the PCR reads; one entry per CDR3 protein. Here the sample spans a few hundred thousand distinct CDR3 sequences, 24% being singletons. This clonotype showed up just a few times. Its antigen is currently unknown. Source material: naive CD8+ T cells from blood, with Jurkat cell RNA spiked in. Noted subset: FACS-sorted CD8+CD4-CCR7+CD45RA+ naive T cells. This sequence was found in a human donor in good health. Some libraries in this study had Jurkat cell RNA spiked in.

CDR3 sequence (DNA): TGTGCCAGCAGTTTCGGACAGACCGACTACGAGCAGTACTTC. Protein sequence: CASSFGQTDYEQYF. The rearrangement uses TRBV28 and TRBJ2-7; TRBD1 might be the D (6 bases). The CDR3 has 14 amino acids. The V end was cut by 3 bases, the J end by 3 bases, with 12 bases between. Per the germline V gene, CDR1 is MDHEN and CDR2 is SYDVKM. Using reference TRBV28 and TRBJ2-7 for the parts outside the CDR3, the full variable domain is DVKVTQSSRYLVKRTGEKVFLECVQDMDHENMFWYRQDPGLGLRLIYFSYDVKMKEKGDIPEGYSVSREKKERFSLILESASTNQTSMYLCASSFGQTDYEQYFGPGTRLTVT.